This TCR beta chain was sequenced in a study of post-analysis software for immune sequencing data. Study-level points and caveats: Patients used five TRBV segments, including TRBV5-6, TRBV5-1 and TRBV20-1, more often than controls.

Researchers reported that TCR beta cDNA libraries carried unique molecular identifiers. TCRdb re-derived calls from the PCR reads in MiXCR, one entry per CDR3 protein. The top ten clones hold about 5.6% of a sample with about 540,000 distinct CDR3 sequences, under 40% of them seen once. Germline V lookup: CDR1 SGHVT, CDR2 SQSDAQ. Trimming at V came to 2 bases and at J to 2 bases, leaving 9 bases not matched to a gene. The CDR3 covers 16 residues. This clonotype has more than one count but fewer than ten. No antigen is known for it. Sequenced: blood. The sequence was obtained from a girl under 18 with multiple sclerosis. The chain carries TRBV7-4 and TRBJ2-7; 7 bases line up with TRBD1. The CDR3, as DNA: TGTGCCAGCAGCTTAATCAGGGGGTGGCTACCCTACGAGCAGTACTTC. Translated: CASSLIRGWLPYEQYF. Combining the CDR3 with reference TRBV7-4 and TRBJ2-7 gives the whole variable domain GAGVSQSPRYKVAKRGRDVALRCDSISGHVTLYWYRQTLGQGSEVLTYSQSDAQRDKSGRPSGRFSAERPERSVSTLKIQRTEQGDSAVYLCASSLIRGWLPYEQYFGPGTRLTVT.